This is a list of T cell receptor beta chains from one sample in a study of PD-1 blockade in classical Hodgkin lymphoma. This table comes from immunoSEQ multiplex PCR, and its TCRdb copy is limited to in-frame clones, with some not included. In the table there are about 16,000 clones, around four fifths of which are singletons. The starting material was CD4+ T cells from blood, obtained at baseline. Receptors originate from a human donor with classical Hodgkin lymphoma. Each CDR3 is given with its conserved first and last residue. D genes are given only for firm matches. Clone size is given for some rows only: seen once, a few or many times, or a class if the clone is expanded.

D gene: .; J gene: TRBJ1-1; clone size: few; V gene: TRBV9; CDR3 protein: CASSPLRASTEAFF; CDR3 DNA: TGTGCCAGCAGCCCCCTGAGGGCGAGCACTGAAGCTTTCTTT
D gene: .; J gene: TRBJ2-7; clone size: .; V gene: TRBV7-9; CDR3 protein: CASSFFFAGASYEQYF; CDR3 DNA: TGTGCCAGCAGCTTCTTCTTTGCGGGGGCATCCTACGAGCAGTACTTC
D gene: .; J gene: TRBJ2-7; clone size: .; V gene: TRBV5-1; CDR3 protein: CASSFGHEGGEQYF; CDR3 DNA: TGCGCCAGCAGCTTCGGACACGAGGGAGGCGAGCAGTACTTC
D gene: TRBD1; J gene: TRBJ2-5; clone size: once; V gene: TRBV6-1; CDR3 protein: CASSELWTGPTQETQYF; CDR3 DNA: TGTGCCAGCAGTGAACTCTGGACAGGGCCGACCCAAGAGACCCAGTACTTC
D gene: TRBD1; J gene: TRBJ1-6; clone size: few; V gene: TRBV6-6; CDR3 protein: CASSYVGQGNSPLHF; CDR3 DNA: TGTGCCAGCAGTTACGTTGGACAGGGGAATTCACCCCTCCACTTT
D gene: TRBD2; J gene: TRBJ2-2; clone size: .; V gene: TRBV7-8; CDR3 protein: CASSLGLAGDTNTGELFF; CDR3 DNA: TGTGCCAGCAGCCTCGGACTAGCGGGGGACACCAACACCGGGGAGCTGTTTTTT
D gene: .; J gene: TRBJ2-3; clone size: few; V gene: TRBV1; CDR3 protein: CTSRHPGLAEPDTQYF; CDR3 DNA: TGCACCAGCAGGCATCCGGGACTAGCGGAGCCAGATACGCAGTATTTT
D gene: .; J gene: TRBJ2-1; clone size: .; V gene: TRBV15; CDR3 protein: CATSRDKIYNEQFF; CDR3 DNA: TGTGCCACCAGCAGAGACAAAATCTACAATGAGCAGTTCTTC
D gene: .; J gene: TRBJ2-4; clone size: .; V gene: TRBV19; CDR3 protein: CASTLGAENIQYF; CDR3 DNA: TGTGCCAGTACCCTGGGGGCCGAAAACATTCAGTACTTC
D gene: .; J gene: TRBJ1-4; clone size: .; V gene: TRBV5-1; CDR3 protein: CASSASRGNVGLFF; CDR3 DNA: TGCGCCAGCAGCGCCTCCAGGGGTAATGTCGGACTGTTTTTT
D gene: TRBD2; J gene: TRBJ2-7; clone size: once; V gene: TRBV6-5; CDR3 protein: CASSYPGGVYEQYF; CDR3 DNA: TGTGCCAGCAGTTACCCTGGGGGGGTCTACGAGCAGTACTTC
D gene: .; J gene: TRBJ2-3; clone size: .; V gene: TRBV7-9; CDR3 protein: CASSLGDGPTDTQYF; CDR3 DNA: TGTGCCAGCAGCTTAGGGGACGGACCCACAGATACGCAGTATTTT
D gene: TRBD1; J gene: TRBJ1-2; clone size: .; V gene: TRBV11-2; CDR3 protein: CASSYTSGGHYGYTF; CDR3 DNA: TGTGCCAGCAGCTATACCTCAGGGGGCCACTATGGCTACACCTTC
D gene: TRBD1; J gene: TRBJ1-5; clone size: .; V gene: TRBV18; CDR3 protein: CASSRDRGNQPQHF; CDR3 DNA: TGTGCCAGCTCCCGCGACAGGGGCAATCAGCCCCAGCATTTT
D gene: .; J gene: TRBJ1-2; clone size: .; V gene: TRBV10-3; CDR3 protein: CAISESSYGYTF; CDR3 DNA: TGTGCCATCAGTGAGTCGTCGTATGGCTACACCTTC
D gene: TRBD1; J gene: TRBJ1-3; clone size: .; V gene: TRBV4-1; CDR3 protein: CASSHDAGQGRARSGNTIYF; CDR3 DNA: TGCGCCAGCAGCCACGATGCGGGACAGGGACGCGCCCGATCTGGAAACACCATATATTTT
D gene: .; J gene: TRBJ2-6; clone size: .; V gene: TRBV21-1; CDR3 protein: CASINWDPGANVLTF; CDR3 DNA: TGTGCCAGCATAAACTGGGATCCTGGGGCCAACGTCCTGACTTTC
D gene: .; J gene: TRBJ2-5; clone size: .; V gene: TRBV7-3; CDR3 protein: CASSRGWGPETQYF; CDR3 DNA: TGTGCCAGCAGCAGAGGTTGGGGCCCAGAGACCCAGTACTTC
D gene: TRBD2; J gene: TRBJ2-1; clone size: .; V gene: TRBV2; CDR3 protein: CASRLAGEQFF; CDR3 DNA: TGTGCCAGCAGGCTAGCGGGAGAGCAGTTCTTC
D gene: TRBD1; J gene: TRBJ2-7; clone size: .; V gene: TRBV5-1; CDR3 protein: CASSFNGQGFYEQYF; CDR3 DNA: TGCGCCAGCAGCTTCAATGGACAGGGTTTTTACGAGCAGTACTTC
D gene: TRBD2; J gene: TRBJ2-3; clone size: .; V gene: TRBV5-1; CDR3 protein: CASSASGGADTQYF; CDR3 DNA: TGCGCCAGCAGCGCCAGCGGGGGGGCTGATACGCAGTATTTT
D gene: .; J gene: TRBJ2-3; clone size: .; V gene: TRBV12-5; CDR3 protein: CASGLVGADTQYF; CDR3 DNA: TGTGCTAGTGGTTTGGTAGGGGCAGATACGCAGTATTTT
D gene: TRBD1; J gene: TRBJ2-3; clone size: .; V gene: TRBV4-2; CDR3 protein: CASTIGDRGPYSTQYF; CDR3 DNA: TGTGCCAGCACCATAGGGGACAGGGGGCCCTATAGCACGCAGTATTTT
D gene: TRBD1; J gene: TRBJ1-1; clone size: once; V gene: TRBV5-1; CDR3 protein: CASSFGSGTAIYEAFF; CDR3 DNA: TGCGCCAGCAGCTTCGGCTCCGGGACAGCTATCTATGAAGCTTTCTTT
D gene: TRBD2; J gene: TRBJ2-2; clone size: .; V gene: TRBV4-2; CDR3 protein: CASSQGGLAGVKSGELFF; CDR3 DNA: TGTGCCAGCAGCCAAGGGGGCCTAGCGGGAGTTAAATCCGGGGAGCTGTTTTTT
D gene: .; J gene: TRBJ1-6; clone size: .; V gene: TRBV2; CDR3 protein: CASSVRLYNSPLHF; CDR3 DNA: TGTGCCAGCAGTGTCAGGCTGTATAATTCACCCCTCCACTTT
D gene: .; J gene: TRBJ2-3; clone size: .; V gene: TRBV6-5; CDR3 protein: CASSYSPGTDTQYF; CDR3 DNA: TGTGCCAGCAGTTACTCACCAGGGACAGATACGCAGTATTTT
D gene: TRBD2; J gene: TRBJ2-2; clone size: .; V gene: TRBV7-3; CDR3 protein: CASSLASSGNTGELFF; CDR3 DNA: TGTGCCAGCAGCTTAGCGTCTAGCGGGAACACCGGGGAGCTGTTTTTT
D gene: TRBD2; J gene: TRBJ2-7; clone size: .; V gene: TRBV6-5; CDR3 protein: CASSPPLAGGHEQYF; CDR3 DNA: TGTGCCAGCAGCCCCCCCCTAGCGGGGGGGCACGAGCAGTACTTC
D gene: .; J gene: TRBJ1-6; clone size: .; V gene: TRBV2; CDR3 protein: CATPSASSYNSPLHF; CDR3 DNA: TGTGCCACCCCCTCCGCGAGCTCCTATAATTCACCCCTCCACTTT
D gene: .; J gene: TRBJ2-3; clone size: .; V gene: TRBV28; CDR3 protein: CASRNSGDTQYF; CDR3 DNA: TGTGCCAGCAGGAATAGTGGGGATACGCAGTATTTT
D gene: .; J gene: TRBJ2-7; clone size: once; V gene: TRBV2; CDR3 protein: CASSIGQLPLREQYF; CDR3 DNA: TGTGCCAGCAGTATCGGACAGCTACCTCTTCGCGAGCAGTACTTC
D gene: .; J gene: TRBJ2-2; clone size: .; V gene: TRBV7-2; CDR3 protein: CASSLSVTGELFF; CDR3 DNA: TGTGCCAGCAGCTTATCAGTCACCGGGGAGCTGTTTTTT
D gene: .; J gene: TRBJ2-1; clone size: once; V gene: TRBV6-5; CDR3 protein: CASSVSRSSYNEQFF; CDR3 DNA: TGTGCCAGCAGCGTTAGCCGTAGCTCCTACAATGAGCAGTTCTTC
D gene: .; J gene: TRBJ2-7; clone size: .; V gene: TRBV5-1; CDR3 protein: CASSSPGLYEQYF; CDR3 DNA: TGCGCCAGCAGCTCACCGGGACTCTACGAGCAGTACTTC
D gene: .; J gene: TRBJ2-3; clone size: .; V gene: TRBV6-1; CDR3 protein: CASRQTASTDTQYF; CDR3 DNA: TGTGCCAGTCGACAGACAGCAAGCACAGATACGCAGTATTTT